This TCR beta chain derives from a study of T cell responses to AZD1222 COVID-19 vaccine. Points on this clone: Antigen specificity is unknown.

Repertoires were generated with immunoSEQ multiplex PCR, while TCRdb's copy carries only in-frame clones and drops some. Here the sample spans 140,000 to 150,000 clones, roughly nine tenths being singletons. Whole-study results and caveats: Donors were largely white British and mainly female; clonal diversity was possibly underestimated. Baseline seropositivity characterized only six AZD1222 recipients. Reports indicate that nearly half of spike-specific TCRs are directed at unmutated variant regions. Vaccine-related CD4 TCRs covered spike, predominating at 160-218 and 743-854.

The specimen comprised peripheral blood, sampled 28 days after the second AZD1222 dose. This sequence was found in an adult who received the AZD1222 COVID-19 vaccine.

CDR3 loop: CASSQELARVNEQFF. DNA for the CDR3: TGCGCCAGCAGCCAAGAACTAGCCCGGGTCAATGAGCAGTTCTTC. The rearrangement joins TRBV4-3 to TRBJ2-1; D is perhaps TRBD2 (6 bases). Germline assignment: CDR1 LGHNA and CDR2 YSLEER. Trimming removed 0 bases at V and 6 bases at J, with 12 bases between. The CDR3 runs to 15 residues.